This T cell receptor (beta chain) stems from a study of blood T cell repertoires in COVID-19. Study context: Donors in the United States, Italy and Spain gave samples during acute or convalescent COVID-19. Sources were T cells, B-cell-depleted T cells, or PBMCs; the material itself was cDNA or gDNA.

TCRdb's table, derived via immunoSEQ multiplex PCR, lists solely in-frame clones and lacks some. The table has 120,000 to 150,000 clones, 84% seen once; the top ten hold 4.5% to 6%. The TCR was taken from a human donor in a cohort sampled during active COVID-19. Material: peripheral blood.

The CDR3 nucleotides read TGTGCCAGTAGTACGGGGGGGACAGCCGAACGATTGAACACTGAAGCTTTCTTT. This codes for CASSTGGTAERLNTEAFF. J is TRBJ1-1 and V is TRBV19, with 7 bases fitting TRBD1. V lost 4 bases, J lost 0 bases, and 14 bases stayed unmatched. This CDR3 is built from 18 residues. Germline CDR1 reads LNHDA; CDR2 reads SQIVND (reference sequence).